The source of this TCR beta chain is a study of control samples from healthy donors and cancer patients. The data were produced by immunoSEQ multiplex PCR, yet TCRdb's version contains in-frame clones alone and is incomplete. The sample table sets out 150,000 to 200,000 clones. Germline CDR1 and CDR2: SGHNT and YENEEA. CDR3 length: 14 amino acids. V lost 3 bases to trimming and J lost 9 bases; unmatched junction nucleotides: 6. This sequence was found in a woman younger than 45 in good health. Sequencing was carried out using blood. The rearrangement uses TRBV11-3 and TRBJ2-1, with 9 bases aligning to TRBD2. The CDR3 reads CASSFGGGAGEQFF. The CDR3 DNA sequence: TGTGCCAGCAGCTTCGGCGGGGGGGCCGGTGAGCAGTTCTTC.